Sequencing of this TCR beta chain was carried out in a study of CD8 T cells in ankylosing spondylitis (TCRdb year 2017). Regarding the research as a whole: The study profiled T cell receptor beta repertoires in healthy donors and ankylosing spondylitis patients to find disease-linked TCR variants. The full study cohort was made up of roughly 25 ankylosing spondylitis patients and fewer than 120 healthy donors. Peripheral blood was sampled, and synovial fluid was also collected from ankylosing spondylitis patients.

Broad study findings and their caveats: A CD8+ phenotype was shown by the disease-linked clones, which were found at relatively low frequencies in peripheral blood. Significant enrichment of the disease-linked clones was reported in matched synovial fluid samples from ankylosing spondylitis patients. Some motif variants had previously been reported in the synovial fluid and blood of reactive arthritis patients, which suggests shared mechanisms of disease initiation. A TCR beta motif made up of several highly homologous amino acid variants appeared to be characteristic of blood from ankylosing spondylitis patients.

Instrument used: Illumina HiSeq 2500. Quantitative 5'-RACE with molecular barcodes was the method used to prepare the TCR beta libraries. Regarding the original processing steps: A new computational method based on a probabilistic model of VDJ rearrangement was used to identify disease-linked TCR variants. TCRdb reanalyzed the raw reads on its own, using fastp at Q25 for trimming and MiXCR for clone calling, and kept in-frame beta chains. CDR3 protein duplicates are merged, each entry listing the most common genes and DNA. What appears here as the V and J calls and clone size reflects TCRdb's work, not the paper's. Present in this sample are over 200,000 distinct CDR3 sequences, over 9.5% of which were seen just once. 20% to 25% of the sample is in the top ten clones. V has 8 bases trimmed and J has 0 bases trimmed; junction bases matching no gene number 9. CDR1 SQVTM and CDR2 ANQGSEA were looked up in the germline V gene. Inclusive of the bounding cysteine and phenylalanine, the CDR3 is 15 residues long. The entry retains the CDR3 DNA only, 45 bases that are in frame from base 1.

This clonotype was observed at least ten times. The antigen this receptor binds is unknown. Base qualities are not recorded, but no much larger clone differs from it by a single base. The source is a male donor with ankylosing spondylitis or in good health (not recorded which). The sequenced sample was blood, either unsorted or a sorted T cell fraction (not recorded which). Recombination connected TRBV29-1 to TRBJ2-7; a stretch of 11 junction bases matches TRBD2. The CDR3 here reads CSIQGLAGHSYEQYF. In nucleotide form, the sequence is TGCAGCATCCAAGGACTAGCGGGTCACTCCTACGAGCAGTACTTC.